The source of this T cell receptor (beta chain) is a study of early T cells in non-severe SARS-CoV-2 infection. About the research overall: Sequencing of unsorted whole blood was done on bulk RNA, leaving chains unpaired. Study-wide results and limits: Missing private and CD4 specificities, VDJdb matching favored anti-spike CD8 responses.

Individual cDNA molecules received unique molecular identifiers during library preparation. TCRdb used MiXCR to reprocess the 5' RACE reads, holding one entry per CDR3 protein. The sample carries roughly 68,000 distinct CDR3 sequences, around 4.6% recorded once. This clonotype was recorded many times. Its target is unknown. In germline, CDR1 is SGHTA, CDR2 FQGNSA. Trimming stripped 5 bases from V and 1 base from J, with 10 bases between. The CDR3 contains 14 residues. The specimen sequenced was whole blood. The receptor comes from an adult who was a healthcare worker with PCR-confirmed SARS-CoV-2 infection or an uninfected control (not recorded which). The rearrangement uses TRBV7-2 and TRBJ2-3; D is possibly TRBD1 (6 bases). The CDR3, as DNA: TGTGCCAGCAGCCTCAGACAGGGCACAGATACGCAGTATTTT. This encodes CASSLRQGTDTQYF. Looking up the rest from reference TRBV7-2 and TRBJ2-3 gives the full variable domain: GAGVSQSPSNKVTEKGKDVELRCDPISGHTALYWYRQSLGQGLEFLIYFQGNSAPDKSGLPSDRFSAERTGGSVSTLTIQRTQQEDSAVYLCASSLRQGTDTQYFGPGTRLTVL.